This TCR beta chain was profiled in a study of blood T cells in healthy people across ages (dated by TCRdb to between 2014 and 2016). With regard to the full study: In model experiments, template switching captured about one uniquely barcoded TCR beta cDNA molecule for every two T cells. Two additional independent replicas of 1 million unique cDNA reads from the same blood draw were analyzed for two donors (one aged 18 to 30 and one aged 80 or older). To track age-related changes in TCR beta repertoire diversity, the study relied on deep sequencing normalized with unique cDNA molecular identifiers. To avoid experimental bias, donors of different ages were spread randomly across the sequencing lanes. The donors were divided into four age groups: young (average around 17 years), middle-aged (approximately 39), aged (about 60) and long-lived (roughly 86). The paper as a whole reports these results and caveats: Compared with the aged group, the long-lived group had more naive CD4+ T cells, fewer expanded clones and increased TCR diversity, a pattern suggesting age selection. Estimates of total diversity based on one million sequenced T cells were regarded as lower bounds and as underestimates. Because donor CMV infection status was unknown, age-related changes in expanded clonotypes were potentially confounded. Because profiling used bulk unsorted PBMCs, naive and antigen-experienced compartments could not be compared conclusively. The percentage of naive T cells measured by flow cytometry correlated strongly with observed TCR beta diversity. Observed TCR beta diversity per million T cells fell roughly linearly with age, and a significant reduction was already apparent by age roughly 40.

Points on this clonotype: It lacks a known antigen. One end of the junction does not line up with germline, which may come from a read error.

Donors were under 40 systemically healthy Caucasian individuals from Russia aged roughly 6 to 90 years. Each donor gave 8 to 10 milliliters of peripheral blood, drawn into EDTA-treated Vacutainer tubes. Ficoll-Paque density-gradient centrifugation was used to isolate PBMCs, with at least 6 million per sample. Trizol reagent was used to extract total RNA from the PBMCs, yielding at least 6 micrograms per sample. The percentages of naive CD45RAhigh/CD27high T cells were determined by flow cytometry on a PBMC aliquot from every donor. The library was prepared using 5' RACE. The reads were generated on an Illumina HiSeq 2500. A second PCR of about 7 to 12 cycles was run with a J-beta primer mix and a sample-barcoded 5' primer. A template-switch 5' adaptor carrying 12 random nucleotides introduced a unique molecular identifier onto each TCR beta cDNA molecule. Each sample yielded at least 2.5 million CDR3-containing paired-end reads. The Mint cDNA synthesis kit, primed by a TRBC-specific oligonucleotide, was used to synthesize first-strand cDNA from all RNA. Following uracil-DNA glycosylase treatment, all cDNA underwent a first 18-cycle PCR with the universal primers M1SS and BC2_uni_R. The published analysis was carried out like this. For normalization, 1 million high-quality reads, each with a distinct molecular identifier, were randomly selected from each sample. Reads sharing molecular identifiers were discarded rather than binned into consensus sequences. MiTCR, with a Q25 quality threshold and the strictest error-elimination algorithm, was used for CDR3 identification, clonotype clustering and error correction. A nonparametric unseen species model with Euler transformation was used to estimate a lower bound on total TCR beta diversity. The public reads were run again by TCRdb, first through fastp at Q25 and then through MiXCR, and only productive beta chains were kept. A single entry per CDR3 protein holds the most common genes and DNA from its merged rows. The V and J calls were not made by the authors but by TCRdb's processing. For this sample there are 1.5 million to 2 million distinct CDR3 sequences; approximately 50% appear just once. Less than 2.5% of the sample comes from the top ten.

The CDR3 runs 12 residues from the cysteine to the phenylalanine. The read is trimmed to its CDR3 DNA, 36 bases read in frame from base 1. CDR1 and CDR2, looked up from the germline V gene, are MNHEY and SVGEGT. This receptor chain uses TRBV6-2 or TRBV6-3 and TRBJ2-5; perhaps TRBD2 is the D gene, with 6 bases matching. The sequencing input was blood. The sequence derives from a woman between 40 and 55 years old in good health. The CDR3 region has the sequence CAGSAGSETQYF. The DNA is TGTGCCGGCAGTGCGGGGAGTGAGACCCAGTACTTC.